These T cell receptor beta chains were read from a single sample in a study of T cell changes during pregnancy in multiple sclerosis. The data were produced by immunoSEQ multiplex PCR, yet TCRdb's version contains in-frame clones alone and is incomplete. Of under 80,000 clones in the sample, around 94% were seen once. The sequencing used peripheral blood, collected before pregnancy. Source of these receptors: a female donor with multiple sclerosis, enrolled in a pregnancy study. Both conserved end residues are part of each CDR3. The order of the fields is CDR3 DNA, CDR3 protein, V gene, J gene, D gene, clone size. The D gene is left open where the match is weak. A row's size may be missing; if present it is once, few, many or a size class.

TGTGCCAGCAGCTTAGGACAGATCGGTCAGCCCCAGCATTTT	CASSLGQIGQPQHF	TRBV4-2	TRBJ1-5	NA	NA
TGCGCCAGCAGCTTGTTGCAGGACACAGATACGCAGTATTTT	CASSLLQDTDTQYF	TRBV5-1	TRBJ2-3	NA	NA
TGCGCCAGCAGCCGAGCCACCGGGACAGACCATCAGCCCCAGCATTTT	CASSRATGTDHQPQHF	TRBV4-1	TRBJ1-5	TRBD1	NA
TGCAGCGTTCTCAGCGGGGGCCAAATAGAGCAGTACTTC	CSVLSGGQIEQYF	TRBV29-1	TRBJ2-7	TRBD2	NA
TGTGCCAGCAGTTACCCCCGAGGAGGGGTCTACGAGCAGTACTTC	CASSYPRGGVYEQYF	TRBV6-6	TRBJ2-7	NA	NA
TGTGCCAGCAGTAGCGGGAATTCAGAGACCCAGTACTTC	CASSSGNSETQYF	TRBV7-9	TRBJ2-5	TRBD2	NA
TGTGCCAGTATCGGAAGGGGATGGCCTGGAAACACCATATATTTT	CASIGRGWPGNTIYF	TRBV19	TRBJ1-3	NA	NA
TGTGCCAGCAGTTTCGCGGGGCGGTCCGGGCCCCAGCATTTT	CASSFAGRSGPQHF	TRBV27	TRBJ1-5	NA	NA
TGTGCCAGCAGGGAAGACAGGGGGGATTACGAGCAGTACTTC	CASREDRGDYEQYF	TRBV25-1	TRBJ2-7	TRBD1	NA
TGTGCCAGCAGCCAAATTACAGGGTTCGGGACTGAAGCTTTCTTT	CASSQITGFGTEAFF	TRBV14	TRBJ1-1	NA	NA
TGTGCCAGCAGTTTATTTGTCTCCGTGGGGGAGCTGTTTTTT	CASSLFVSVGELFF	TRBV27	TRBJ2-2	NA	NA
TGTGCCATCAGTGTTCGGGACAATCCCTACGAGCAGTACTTC	CAISVRDNPYEQYF	TRBV10-3	TRBJ2-7	NA	NA
TGTGCCAGCAGTTCGACATCGATGAACACTGAAGCTTTCTTT	CASSSTSMNTEAFF	TRBV27	TRBJ1-1	NA	NA
TGCAGCGCCTCATACAGGGAAGAGACCCAGTACTTC	CSASYREETQYF	TRBV29-1	TRBJ2-5	NA	NA
TGTGCCAGCAGCGGGGTGGGCAGGGGTACAGATACGCAGTATTTT	CASSGVGRGTDTQYF	TRBV9	TRBJ2-3	NA	NA
TGTGCCAGCAGCCCCGGACTAGCGGGAGGGAACACAGATACGCAGTATTTT	CASSPGLAGGNTDTQYF	TRBV11-1	TRBJ2-3	TRBD2	NA
TGCGCCAGCAGCCTAACCGTAGCGGGCACAGATACGCAGTATTTT	CASSLTVAGTDTQYF	TRBV5-1	TRBJ2-3	NA	NA
TGTGCCAGCAGGAAGACTAGTCCCGAGATCTACGAGCAGTACTTC	CASRKTSPEIYEQYF	TRBV6-5	TRBJ2-7	NA	once
TGTGCCAGCAAGTCTGAGAGGGGGCCTGGAAACACCATATATTTT	CASKSERGPGNTIYF	TRBV2	TRBJ1-3	TRBD1	NA
TGTGCCAGCAGCGCTAGGGGCGGGAGAGTGGCTGGCACAGATACGCAGTATTTT	CASSARGGRVAGTDTQYF	TRBV9	TRBJ2-3	TRBD2	NA
TGTGCCAGCAGCTTGGTACAGGGGAACACCGGGGAGCTGTTTTTT	CASSLVQGNTGELFF	TRBV5-6	TRBJ2-2	NA	NA
TGTGCCAGCAGTGGATCCCTCGTTAGCGGAGACGAGCAGTACTTC	CASSGSLVSGDEQYF	TRBV25-1	TRBJ2-7	NA	once
TGTGCCAGCAGCTGGGGACTAGCGGGAGGGGAGACCCAGTACTTC	CASSWGLAGGETQYF	TRBV7-2	TRBJ2-5	TRBD2	NA
TGTGCCAGCAGCTTAGGGCCCCGAACCCGCTTC	CASSLGPRTRF	TRBV11-2	TRBJ2-7	NA	NA
TGTGCCAGCAGTGATCCCCTTCGGGGTTCGGTGCAGTACTTC	CASSDPLRGSVQYF	TRBV25-1	TRBJ2-7	NA	once
TGTGCCAGCAGCGTAGCTCTTCCGGGGGGCGGGGAGCTGTTTTTT	CASSVALPGGGELFF	TRBV9	TRBJ2-2	TRBD2	NA
TGTGCCAGCAGTACTGGTTTCCGGGGAACTAATGAAAAACTGTTTTTT	CASSTGFRGTNEKLFF	TRBV7-9	TRBJ1-4	NA	NA
TGTGCCAGCACCATCCTCCCAGGGGGCCAGACTGAAGCTTTCTTT	CASTILPGGQTEAFF	TRBV28	TRBJ1-1	TRBD1	NA
TGTGCCATACGGGGATTTAGGAGCTCCTACAATGAGCAGTTCTTC	CAIRGFRSSYNEQFF	TRBV19	TRBJ2-1	NA	NA
TGTGCCAGCAGGAGGGACAGCCCCTACGAGCAGTACTTC	CASRRDSPYEQYF	TRBV2	TRBJ2-7	TRBD1	NA
TGTGCCATCAGGGGACTAGCGGCTTTTAATGAGCAGTTCTTC	CAIRGLAAFNEQFF	TRBV10-3	TRBJ2-1	TRBD2	NA
TGCGCCAGCAGCCCCGGACAGGGGGCGGAAAAACTGTTTTTT	CASSPGQGAEKLFF	TRBV4-1	TRBJ1-4	TRBD1	NA
TGTGCCAGCAGCCAATCGTCACTAGCGGGAGGCCTAACCTACAATGAGCAGTTCTTC	CASSQSSLAGGLTYNEQFF	TRBV16	TRBJ2-1	TRBD2	NA
TGCGCCAGCAGCCAAGATCGGGGGGGCACTGAAGCTTTCTTT	CASSQDRGGTEAFF	TRBV4-3	TRBJ1-1	NA	NA
TGTGCCAGCAGTTACCTCCGGGGTCGGAGCTCCTACGAGCAGTACTTC	CASSYLRGRSSYEQYF	TRBV6-5	TRBJ2-7	NA	NA
TGTGCCAGCAATTTCGGGACAGGGGGCGGTGGTCAGCCCCAGCATTTT	CASNFGTGGGGQPQHF	TRBV6-6	TRBJ1-5	TRBD1	NA
TGTGCCAGCAGCGTAGCTAGTACTTTTCCTTACAATGAGCAGTTCTTC	CASSVASTFPYNEQFF	TRBV9	TRBJ2-1	NA	NA
TGTGCCATCAGTGAGTCGGGGGGACCTAATGAAAAACTGTTTTTT	CAISESGGPNEKLFF	TRBV10-3	TRBJ1-4	NA	NA
TGTGCCAGCAGCTTAAGTGGAGGGTCCAATCAGCCCCAGCATTTT	CASSLSGGSNQPQHF	TRBV7-8	TRBJ1-5	NA	NA
TGTGCCAGCAGCCCCTGGGACAGGGATCAGCCCCAGCATTTT	CASSPWDRDQPQHF	TRBV4-2	TRBJ1-5	TRBD1	NA
TGTGCCAGCAGCTTAGCGGGACAACTCTACGAGCAGTACTTC	CASSLAGQLYEQYF	TRBV7-2	TRBJ2-7	NA	NA
TGTGCCAGCTCAACTGAGACAGGGCTTATGCGCTACACCTTC	CASSTETGLMRYTF	TRBV18	TRBJ1-2	TRBD1	NA
TGCGCCAGCAGCCAAGACCCAGGGGGGATGGACTATGGCTACACCTTC	CASSQDPGGMDYGYTF	TRBV4-1	TRBJ1-2	TRBD1	NA
TGTGCCAGCAGTGGGGACACCTCTGGGCATGAGCAGTTCTTC	CASSGDTSGHEQFF	TRBV2	TRBJ2-1	NA	NA
TGTGCCAGCAGCTTGACTAGCGGGCTCGAGCAGTACTTC	CASSLTSGLEQYF	TRBV5-4	TRBJ2-7	TRBD2	NA
TGTGCCAGCAGTTACTCTTCAGGGATATACGAGCAGTACTTC	CASSYSSGIYEQYF	TRBV6-5	TRBJ2-7	NA	NA